Shown below are 24 T cell receptor beta chains from a single sample sequenced in a study of OX40 agonist ivuxolimab in advanced cancers. Generated by immunoSEQ multiplex PCR, the TCRdb table keeps only in-frame clones and is missing some. The table records over 55,000 clones, 94% of them present only once. This specimen consisted of CD4+ or CD8+ T cells sorted from blood, obtained in a trial of the OX40 agonist ivuxolimab. The receptors come from an adult with an advanced solid tumor such as melanoma, head and neck, liver or kidney cancer.

This chain joins TRBV27 and TRBJ2-7; the D is unclear. The CDR3 extends over 16 amino acids. The V gene lost 0 bases and the J gene lost 0 bases, with 12 bases spanning the gap. Germline V lookup: CDR1 MNHEY, CDR2 SMNVEV (reference sequence). The CDR3 DNA sequence: TGTGCCAGCAGTTTATCGGCCAGTTCGTCCTCCTACGAGCAGTACTTC. It specifies CASSLSASSSSYEQYF.

The rearrangement joins TRBV27 to TRBJ2-7, with 10 bases fitting TRBD1. J gave up 2 bases and V 6 bases, and 7 bases lay outside the gene matches. The germline V gene encodes CDR1 MNHEY and CDR2 SMNVEV (reference sequence). This CDR3 is 15 amino acids long. The CDR3 DNA sequence: TGTGCCAGCAGCGTCCTGGACAGGGGGACCTACGAGCAGTACTTC. It translates to CASSVLDRGTYEQYF.

The rearrangement links TRBV12-5 to TRBJ1-1; D not certain. Germline CDR1 is LGHNT and CDR2 is FRNRAP. This CDR3 has 12 amino acids. Trimming pared 0 bases from V and 7 bases from J, leaving 6 bases between. The CDR3 DNA is TGTGCTAGTGGTTTGGTAGTAGGTGAAGCTTTCTTT. It specifies CASGLVVGEAFF.

Concerning this clone: This CDR3 is also generated by other DNA sequences in the sample. This rearrangement joins TRBV4-3 to TRBJ1-1, with a possible D match to TRBD1 (5 bases). Germline lookup yields CDR1 LGHNA and CDR2 YSLEER. V shed 0 bases and J shed 5 bases, with 7 bases lying between them. The CDR3 length is 13 residues. This CDR3 reads CASSQDGGTEAFF. As DNA, the CDR3 is TGCGCCAGCAGCCAAGATGGGGGGACTGAAGCTTTCTTT.

The genes are TRBV4-3 and TRBJ1-1; the D is unclear. The V gene's germline CDR1 is LGHNA and CDR2 YSLEER. The CDR3 has 14 residues. Trimming removed 0 bases at V and 10 bases at J, with 15 bases between. CDR3: CASSQDNYVGTAFF. Written as DNA, the CDR3 is TGCGCCAGCAGCCAAGATAACTATGTCGGCACAGCTTTCTTT.

V usage is TRBV2 and J usage is TRBJ1-2, with 7 bases matching TRBD1. After removal of 4 bases from V and 0 bases from J, the junction contained 2 bases not matched to a gene. The CDR3 covers 14 residues. In germline, CDR1 is SNHLY, CDR2 FYNNEI. CDR3 residues: CASSGTGSNYGYTF. The CDR3 region has the DNA TGTGCCAGCAGTGGGACAGGATCTAACTATGGCTACACCTTC.

This clone was recorded only once. The CDR3 sequence is CATSPRTGFNEQYF. CDR3 nucleotide sequence: TGTGCCACCAGCCCGAGGACAGGGTTTAACGAGCAGTACTTC. The V call is TRBV15, the J call TRBJ2-7; 8 bases agree with TRBD1. The ends lost 5 bases at V and 5 bases at J; junction bases unmatched: 8. The CDR3 totals 14 residues. Germline assignment: CDR1 LNHNV and CDR2 YYDKDF (reference sequence).

The chain links TRBV28 to TRBJ2-7, with D perhaps TRBD1 (5 bases). Germline loops: CDR1 MDHEN, CDR2 SYDVKM. Trimming cost V 1 base and J 3 bases, with 13 bases left between them. This CDR3 is 15 amino acids long. DNA of the CDR3: TGTGCCAGCAGTTTATCCCAGGTAGGGGTCTACGAGCAGTACTTC. It specifies CASSLSQVGVYEQYF.

The chain employs TRBV4-3 and TRBJ2-1; D might be TRBD2 (5 bases). Trimming pared 0 bases from V and 0 bases from J, leaving 9 bases between. The CDR3 runs 16 residues. The V gene's germline CDR1 is LGHNA and CDR2 YSLEER. CDR3: CASSQDSLASYNEQFF. The CDR3 region has the DNA TGCGCCAGCAGCCAAGATAGCCTAGCCTCCTACAATGAGCAGTTCTTC.

CDR3 sequence: CATSSGAYEQYF. The CDR3, as DNA: TGTGCCACATCTAGCGGAGCCTACGAGCAGTACTTC. The V gene is TRBV19, the J gene TRBJ2-7; TRBD2 aligns across 7 bases. V dropped 10 bases and J dropped 2; count of bases not matched to a gene: 5. CDR3 length: 12 amino acids. Germline loops: CDR1 LNHDA, CDR2 SQIVND (reference sequence).

This clone was observed a single time. The gene calls are TRBV4-1 and TRBJ2-3; TRBD1 is a possible D gene (7 bases). CDR3 length: 16 residues. The V gene's germline CDR1 is MGHRA and CDR2 YSYEKL. Deletions cut 0 bases from V and 0 bases from J, with 10 bases between. CDR3 nucleotides: TGCGCCAGCAGCCAAGAGGGGGGACAGAGCACAGATACGCAGTATTTT. This sequence encodes CASSQEGGQSTDTQYF.

The gene calls are TRBV7-9 and TRBJ2-2; 10 bases agree with TRBD1. Germline V gene sequence: CDR1 SEHNR, CDR2 FQNEAQ (reference sequence). The CDR3 contains 16 residues. J gave up 5 bases and V 5 bases, and 8 bases lay outside the gene matches. CDR3 in DNA: TGTGCCAGCAGCCCCCGGACAGGGGGAGGGACCGGGGAGCTGTTTTTT. Its translation: CASSPRTGGGTGELFF.

The rearrangement uses TRBV7-9 and TRBJ2-3; TRBD1 aligns across 7 bases. Losses at the gene ends were 3 bases for V and 0 bases for J; bases not matched to a gene: 9. The germline V gene encodes CDR1 SEHNR and CDR2 FQNEAQ (reference sequence). The CDR3 spans 17 residues. The CDR3 loop is CASSFNPGQSSTDTQYF. DNA for the CDR3: TGTGCCAGCAGCTTCAACCCGGGACAGTCTAGCACAGATACGCAGTATTTT.

This chain connects TRBV7-9 to TRBJ1-5; D gene unclear. CDR3 length equals 14 residues. Trimming removed 1 base at V and 2 bases at J, with 6 bases between. The germline gives CDR1 SEHNR, CDR2 FQNEAQ (reference sequence). CDR3 residues: CASSLDQGNQPQHF. The CDR3 coding sequence is TGTGCCAGCAGCTTAGATCAGGGCAATCAGCCCCAGCATTTT.

The chain carries TRBV5-6 and TRBJ2-7, with 9 bases that match TRBD2. The CDR3 has 17 amino acids. Germline V gene lookup returns CDR1 SGHDT and CDR2 YYEEEE. The V gene end was trimmed by 3 bases and the J gene end by 0 bases; junction bases not matched to a gene: 10. CDR3 region: CASSSGPSGDLSYEQYF. In DNA form, the CDR3 reads TGTGCCAGCAGCTCGGGACCTAGCGGGGATCTCTCCTACGAGCAGTACTTC.

This clone was found once. The gene calls are TRBV29-1 and TRBJ2-7; D is undetermined. The CDR3 has 12 residues. V was pared by 3 bases and J by 3 bases, with 9 bases between. CDR1 is SQVTM, CDR2 ANQGSEA, per germline. CDR3 in amino acids: CSVDTQSYEQYF. CDR3 coding DNA: TGCAGCGTTGATACACAAAGCTACGAGCAGTACTTC.

The V and J genes are TRBV29-1 and TRBJ1-2; 7 nucleotides line up with TRBD1. V lost 7 bases and J lost 4; bases outside the gene matches: 9. Germline V gene lookup returns CDR1 SQVTM and CDR2 ANQGSEA. This CDR3 spans 13 amino acids. The CDR3 reads CSAKIRDSYGYTF. Here the CDR3 DNA reads TGCAGCGCCAAGATCCGGGACAGCTATGGCTACACCTTC.

The V gene is TRBV5-6, the J gene TRBJ2-3; no definite D call. Per the germline V gene, CDR1 is SGHDT and CDR2 is YYEEEE. The CDR3 runs to 12 residues. V lost 4 bases, J lost 4 bases, and 7 bases lay in between. CDR3 coding DNA: TGTGCCAGCAGCCTGATCGCAGATACGCAGTATTTT. Translated: CASSLIADTQYF. The complete variable domain, with remaining parts taken from reference TRBV5-6 and TRBJ2-3, reads DAGVTQSPTHLIKTRGQQVTLRCSPKSGHDTVSWYQQALGQGPQFIFQYYEEEERQRGNFPDRFSGHQFPNYSSELNVNALLLGDSALYLCASSLIADTQYFGPGTRLTVL.

This clone was counted only a few times. This sequence joins TRBV19 and TRBJ1-5; TRBD1 matches 8 bases. CDR3 length: 14 amino acids. Germline V gives CDR1 LNHDA, CDR2 SQIVND (reference sequence). With V trimmed by 8 bases and J by 3 bases, 6 bases remained unmatched. The CDR3 sequence is CASHWTGFNQPQHF. The CDR3, as DNA: TGTGCCAGTCACTGGACAGGGTTCAATCAGCCCCAGCATTTT. Looking up the rest from reference TRBV19 and TRBJ1-5 gives the full variable domain: DGGITQSPKYLFRKEGQNVTLSCEQNLNHDAMYWYRQDPGQGLRLIYYSQIVNDFQKGDIAEGYSVSREKKESFPLTVTSAQKNPTAFYLCASHWTGFNQPQHFGDGTRLSIL.

Only one count was recorded for this clone. The V and J genes are TRBV4-1 and TRBJ2-6; the D is unclear. Per the germline V gene, CDR1 is MGHRA and CDR2 is YSYEKL. Between the trimmed V and J ends, which lost 4 bases and 2 bases, there was a span of 12 bases. The CDR3 totals 16 residues. The CDR3 nucleotides read TGCGCCAGCAGCCTCCGAACTGACGCTGGGGCCAACGTCCTGACTTTC. Translation gives CASSLRTDAGANVLTF.

The chain uses TRBV9 and TRBJ2-5; 8 bases agree with TRBD1. Germline V CDR1 and CDR2: SGDLS, YYNGEE. The CDR3 contains 16 residues. V shed 4 bases and J 4 bases; nucleotides not matched to a gene: 12. The CDR3 is CASSPFETGVGETQYF. The CDR3 DNA sequence: TGTGCCAGCAGCCCTTTTGAGACAGGGGTCGGAGAGACCCAGTACTTC.

The V gene is TRBV28, the J gene TRBJ1-1, with D possibly matching TRBD1 (6 bases). Trimming shortened V by 3 bases and J by 4 bases, and 15 bases separated the two germline ends. From germline, CDR1 is MDHEN and CDR2 SYDVKM. This CDR3 has 15 residues. CDR3 DNA: TGTGCCAGCAGTTTTAGGGGGTCCTTGATCACTGAAGCTTTCTTT. Translation: CASSFRGSLITEAFF.

Worth noting for this clone: The sample carries other DNA sequences with the same CDR3. The chain employs TRBV4-1 and TRBJ1-2; 7 bases line up with TRBD1. With 3 bases clipped from V and 2 bases from J, the junction kept 6 bases outside the gene matches. The CDR3 loop spans 15 amino acids. Germline V gene data show CDR1 as MGHRA and CDR2 as YSYEKL. The CDR3 is CASSQTGRGNYGYTF. CDR3 DNA sequence: TGCGCCAGCAGCCAGACAGGGAGAGGCAACTATGGCTACACCTTC.

The chain joins TRBV7-2 to TRBJ2-7; D perhaps matches TRBD2 (6 bases). CDR3 length: 14 amino acids. Germline values: CDR1 SGHTA, CDR2 FQGNSA. The V end was cut by 3 bases, the J end by 3 bases, with 12 bases between. Written as DNA, the CDR3 is TGTGCCAGCAGCTTCACCTTCGGGAGCTACGAGCAGTACTTC. It encodes CASSFTFGSYEQYF.